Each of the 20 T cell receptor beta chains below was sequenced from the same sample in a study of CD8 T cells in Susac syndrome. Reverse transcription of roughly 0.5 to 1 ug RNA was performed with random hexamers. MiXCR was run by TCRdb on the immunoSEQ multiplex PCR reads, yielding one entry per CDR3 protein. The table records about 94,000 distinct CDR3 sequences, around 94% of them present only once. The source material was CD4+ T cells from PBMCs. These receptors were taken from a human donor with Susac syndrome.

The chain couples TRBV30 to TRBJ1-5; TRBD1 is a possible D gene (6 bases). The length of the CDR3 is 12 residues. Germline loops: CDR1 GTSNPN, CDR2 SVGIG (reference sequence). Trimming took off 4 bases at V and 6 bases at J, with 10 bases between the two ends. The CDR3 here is CAWNREGQPQHF. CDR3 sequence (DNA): TGTGCCTGGAACAGGGAGGGTCAGCCCCAGCATTTT.

The CDR3 is CASSLLIEQYF. In DNA, the CDR3 is TGTGCCAGCAGTCTATTAATAGAGCAGTACTTC. The genes are TRBV28 and TRBJ2-7; D gene unclear. The CDR3 has 11 residues. Deletions cut 5 bases from V and 7 bases from J, with 9 bases between. The germline V gene has CDR1 MDHEN and CDR2 SYDVKM.

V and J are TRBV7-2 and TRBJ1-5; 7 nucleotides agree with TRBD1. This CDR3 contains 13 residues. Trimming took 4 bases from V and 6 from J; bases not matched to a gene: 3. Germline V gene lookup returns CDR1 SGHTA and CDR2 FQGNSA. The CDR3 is CASSSQGGQPQHF. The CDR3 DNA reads TGTGCCAGCAGCTCGCAGGGGGGTCAGCCCCAGCATTTT.

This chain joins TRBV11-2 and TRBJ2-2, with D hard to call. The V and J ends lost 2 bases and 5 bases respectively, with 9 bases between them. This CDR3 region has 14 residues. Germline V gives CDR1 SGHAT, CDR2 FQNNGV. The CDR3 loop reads CASSLLKGTGELFF. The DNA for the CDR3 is TGTGCCAGCAGCTTATTAAAGGGTACCGGGGAGCTGTTTTTT. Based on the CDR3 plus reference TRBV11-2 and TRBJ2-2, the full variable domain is EAGVAQSPRYKIIEKRQSVAFWCNPISGHATLYWYQQILGQGPKLLIQFQNNGVVDDSQLPKDRFSAERLKGVDSTLKIQPAKLEDSAVYLCASSLLKGTGELFFGEGSRLTVL.

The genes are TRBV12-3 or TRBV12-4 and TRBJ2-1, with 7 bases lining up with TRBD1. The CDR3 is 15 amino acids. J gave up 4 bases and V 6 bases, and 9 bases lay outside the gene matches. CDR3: CASSPPGTAYNEQFF. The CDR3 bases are TGTGCCAGCAGCCCACCCGGGACAGCATACAATGAGCAGTTCTTC.

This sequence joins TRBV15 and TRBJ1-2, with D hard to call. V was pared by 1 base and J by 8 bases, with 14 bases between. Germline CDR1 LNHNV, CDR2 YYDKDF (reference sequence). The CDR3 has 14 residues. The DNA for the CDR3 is TGTGCCACCAGCAGAGGGTCGGAGGGAGAAGGCTACACCTTC. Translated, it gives CATSRGSEGEGYTF.

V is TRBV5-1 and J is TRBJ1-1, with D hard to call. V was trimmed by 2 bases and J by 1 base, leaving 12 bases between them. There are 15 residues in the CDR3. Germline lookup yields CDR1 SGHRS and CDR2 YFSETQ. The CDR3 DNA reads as TGCGCCAGCAGCTTTACTCTCCAAGGGAACACTGAAGCTTTCTTT. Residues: CASSFTLQGNTEAFF.

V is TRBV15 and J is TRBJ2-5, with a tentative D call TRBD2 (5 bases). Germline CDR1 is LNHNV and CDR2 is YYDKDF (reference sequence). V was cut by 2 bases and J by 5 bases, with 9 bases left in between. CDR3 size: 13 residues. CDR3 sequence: CATSRSPGETQYF. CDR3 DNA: TGTGCCACCAGCAGATCCCCGGGGGAGACCCAGTACTTC.

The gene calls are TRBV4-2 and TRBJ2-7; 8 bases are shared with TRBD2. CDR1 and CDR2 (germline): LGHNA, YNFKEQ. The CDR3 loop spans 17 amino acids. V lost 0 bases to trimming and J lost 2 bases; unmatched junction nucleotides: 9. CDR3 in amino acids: CASSQDLRRGATYEQYF. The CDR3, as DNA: TGTGCCAGCAGCCAAGATCTAAGGCGGGGGGCCACCTACGAGCAGTACTTC.

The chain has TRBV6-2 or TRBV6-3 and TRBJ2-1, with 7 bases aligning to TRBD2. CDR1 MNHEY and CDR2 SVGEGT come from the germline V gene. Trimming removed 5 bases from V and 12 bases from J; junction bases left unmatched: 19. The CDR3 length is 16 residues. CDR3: CASSPQPSGIGSRQFF. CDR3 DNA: TGTGCCAGCAGTCCCCAGCCAAGCGGGATTGGCAGTCGGCAGTTCTTC.

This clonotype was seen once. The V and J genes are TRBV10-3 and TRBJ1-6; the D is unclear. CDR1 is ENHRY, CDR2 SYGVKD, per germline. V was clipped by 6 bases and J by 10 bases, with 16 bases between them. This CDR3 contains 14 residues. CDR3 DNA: TGTGCCATCAGGGTTCAACCTCAGGAATCACCCCTCCACTTT. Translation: CAIRVQPQESPLHF.

In DNA form, the CDR3 reads TGCGCCAGCAAACCCGGGACAGTAGGAACCGGGGAGCTGTTTTTT. It specifies CASKPGTVGTGELFF. V usage is TRBV5-1 and J usage is TRBJ2-2; 7 nucleotides align to TRBD1. Germline CDR1 is SGHRS and CDR2 is YFSETQ. V was clipped by 6 bases and J by 5 bases; unmatched bases: 10. The CDR3 contains 15 residues.

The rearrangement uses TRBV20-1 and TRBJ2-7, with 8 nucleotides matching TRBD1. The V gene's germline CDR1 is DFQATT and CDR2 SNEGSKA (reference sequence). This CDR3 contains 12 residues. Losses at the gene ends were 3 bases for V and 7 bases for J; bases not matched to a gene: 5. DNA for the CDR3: TGCAGTGCTAGCCTACAGGGGGAAGAGCAGTACTTC. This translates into CSASLQGEEQYF.

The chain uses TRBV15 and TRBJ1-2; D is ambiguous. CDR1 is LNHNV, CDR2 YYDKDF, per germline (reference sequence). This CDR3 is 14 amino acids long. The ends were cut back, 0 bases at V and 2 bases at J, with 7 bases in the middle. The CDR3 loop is CATSRDLGNYGYTF. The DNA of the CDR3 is TGTGCCACCAGCAGAGATCTGGGAAACTATGGCTACACCTTC.

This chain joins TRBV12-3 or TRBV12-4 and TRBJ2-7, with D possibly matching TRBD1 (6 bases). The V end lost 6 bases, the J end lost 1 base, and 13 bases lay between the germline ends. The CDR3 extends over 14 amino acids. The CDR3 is CASRPNGQSYEQYF. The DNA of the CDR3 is TGTGCCAGCAGACCTAACGGACAGTCCTACGAGCAGTACTTC.

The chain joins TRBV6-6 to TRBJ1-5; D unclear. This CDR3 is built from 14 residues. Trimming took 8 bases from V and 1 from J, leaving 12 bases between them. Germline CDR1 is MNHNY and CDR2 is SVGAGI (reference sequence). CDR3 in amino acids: CASVLTSSNQPQHF. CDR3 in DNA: TGTGCCAGCGTCCTGACATCGAGCAATCAGCCCCAGCATTTT.

The CDR3 DNA follows: TGTGCCAGCAGTGAAAGGTTCGAGGGGCCCTACGAGCAGTACTTC. This translates into CASSERFEGPYEQYF. The V gene is TRBV25-1, the J gene TRBJ2-7; the D call may be TRBD1 or TRBD2 (5 bases each). The CDR3 contains 15 residues. V dropped 2 bases and J dropped 2 bases, with 13 bases sitting between them. CDR1 is MGHDK, CDR2 SYGVNS, per germline.

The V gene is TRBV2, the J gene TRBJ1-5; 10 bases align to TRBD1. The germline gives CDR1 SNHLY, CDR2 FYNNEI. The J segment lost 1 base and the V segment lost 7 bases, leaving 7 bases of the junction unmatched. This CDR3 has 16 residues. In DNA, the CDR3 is TGTGCCAGCACGAGGGACAGGGGTAGGAGCAATCAGCCCCAGCATTTT. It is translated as CASTRDRGRSNQPQHF.

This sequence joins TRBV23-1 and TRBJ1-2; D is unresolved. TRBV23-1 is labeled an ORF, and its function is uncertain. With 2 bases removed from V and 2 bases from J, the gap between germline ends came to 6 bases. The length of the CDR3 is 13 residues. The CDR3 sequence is CASSQTPNYGYTF. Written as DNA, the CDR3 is TGCGCCAGCAGTCAAACACCAAACTATGGCTACACCTTC.

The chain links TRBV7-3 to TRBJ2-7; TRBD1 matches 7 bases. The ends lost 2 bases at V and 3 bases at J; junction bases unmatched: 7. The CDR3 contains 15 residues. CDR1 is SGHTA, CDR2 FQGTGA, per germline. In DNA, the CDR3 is TGTGCCAGCAGCTTACTTCCGGGACAGCACTACGAGCAGTACTTC. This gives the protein CASSLLPGQHYEQYF.